The 26 T cell receptor beta chains below were found in one sample sequenced in a study of blood T cell repertoires in COVID-19. Profiling relied on immunoSEQ multiplex PCR, and the TCRdb table lists in-frame clones only, not all of them. The data hold 200,000 to 300,000 clones, with 75% to 90% observed a single time. Sample: PBMCs or T cells enriched from blood (not recorded which). These receptors originate from a woman aged 25 to 39 who had recovered from COVID-19.

The chain links TRBV6-5 to TRBJ1-1, with 8 bases lining up with TRBD1. V shed 5 bases and J 0 bases; nucleotides not matched to a gene: 5. Per germline, CDR1 MNHEY and CDR2 SVGAGI. The CDR3 extends over 15 amino acids. The CDR3 sequence is CASSPGGLMNTEAFF. Here the CDR3 DNA reads TGTGCCAGCAGTCCAGGGGGCCTCATGAACACTGAAGCTTTCTTT.

The gene calls are TRBV27 and TRBJ1-4; D not certain. The germline V gene encodes CDR1 MNHEY and CDR2 SMNVEV (reference sequence). The CDR3 has 17 residues. Between the trimmed V and J ends, which lost 5 bases and 0 bases, there was a span of 16 bases. CDR3 protein: CASSRDQEAATNEKLFF. CDR3 DNA: TGTGCCAGCAGTCGGGATCAGGAAGCTGCAACTAATGAAAAACTGTTTTTT.

V is TRBV6-2 or TRBV6-3 and J is TRBJ1-5, with 10 bases identical to TRBD1. The trim removed 6 bases at V and 1 base at J, leaving 15 bases unmatched. The length of the CDR3 is 19 residues. Germline lookup yields CDR1 MNHEY and CDR2 SVGEGT. The chain's CDR3 is CASSPTRGQGPLSNQPQHF. The CDR3 DNA sequence: TGTGCCAGCAGCCCTACCAGGGGACAGGGGCCTCTGAGCAATCAGCCCCAGCATTTT.

The gene calls are TRBV27 and TRBJ1-2; 9 bases agree with TRBD1. The CDR3 extends over 15 amino acids. Losses at the gene ends were 3 bases for V and 6 bases for J; bases not matched to a gene: 8. Germline CDR1 MNHEY, CDR2 SMNVEV (reference sequence). DNA of the CDR3: TGTGCCAGCAGTTTGGACAGGGGAGGGGGAAATGGCTACACCTTC. Its translation: CASSLDRGGGNGYTF.

The chain couples TRBV5-4 to TRBJ2-5; D unclear. CDR3 length: 12 residues. Trimming pared 4 bases from V and 3 bases from J, leaving 7 bases between. Germline CDR1 is SGHNT and CDR2 is YYREEE (reference sequence). The CDR3 DNA reads as TGTGCCAGCAGCAGAGACAAAGAGACCCAGTACTTC. Residues: CASSRDKETQYF.

The V call is TRBV18, the J call TRBJ2-1; D not certain. This CDR3 contains 18 residues. Germline V lookup: CDR1 KGHSH, CDR2 LQKENI. The V gene lost 0 bases and the J gene lost 0 bases, with 15 bases spanning the gap. The CDR3, as DNA: TGTGCCAGCTCACCACCCGTCGGCGGATCCGGCTCCTACAATGAGCAGTTCTTC. Protein: CASSPPVGGSGSYNEQFF.

Details on this clone: Other DNA sequences within the sample encode an identical CDR3. The chain uses TRBV7-3 and TRBJ2-7; possible D gene TRBD2, 6 bases. The CDR3 is made up of 14 amino acids. V was cut by 3 bases and J by 0 bases, with 9 bases left in between. Germline loops: CDR1 SGHTA, CDR2 FQGTGA. CDR3 loop: CASSLGTGSYEQYF. CDR3 nucleotides: TGTGCCAGCAGCTTGGGGACTGGCTCCTACGAGCAGTACTTC.

This chain uses TRBV18 with TRBJ2-6; 10 positions agree with TRBD1. With V trimmed by 0 bases and J by 1 base, 3 bases remained unmatched. The CDR3 runs 18 residues. The germline CDR1 and CDR2 sequences are KGHSH and LQKENI. For the CDR3, the DNA is TGTGCCAGCTCACCACCGGGACAGGGGTGGTCTGGGGCCAACGTCCTGACTTTC. This codes for CASSPPGQGWSGANVLTF.

The chain carries TRBV28 and TRBJ2-2; the match to TRBD2 covers 7 bases. The V gene end was trimmed by 3 bases and the J gene end by 2 bases; junction bases not matched to a gene: 9. There are 17 residues in the CDR3. Per germline, CDR1 MDHEN and CDR2 SYDVKM. The CDR3 reads CASSLVSLAVNTGELFF. In nucleotides, the CDR3 is TGTGCCAGCAGTTTGGTATCCCTAGCGGTTAACACCGGGGAGCTGTTTTTT. The full variable domain, with the rest looked up from reference TRBV28 and TRBJ2-2, is DVKVTQSSRYLVKRTGEKVFLECVQDMDHENMFWYRQDPGLGLRLIYFSYDVKMKEKGDIPEGYSVSREKKERFSLILESASTNQTSMYLCASSLVSLAVNTGELFFGEGSRLTVL.

CDR3 region: CASSLYQGTGNSYEQYF. CDR3 nucleotides: TGTGCCAGCAGTTTATACCAGGGGACAGGAAACTCCTACGAGCAGTACTTC. The rearrangement joins TRBV28 to TRBJ2-7; 8 bases map to TRBD1. The CDR3 is made up of 17 amino acids. CDR1 is MDHEN, CDR2 SYDVKM, per germline. V shed 1 base, J shed 0 bases, and the junction held 8 bases outside the gene matches.

The genes are TRBV24-1 and TRBJ1-2; TRBD1 aligns across 7 bases. This CDR3 spans 17 amino acids. V shed 3 bases, J shed 1 base, and the junction held 10 bases outside the gene matches. Germline V lookup: CDR1 KGHDR, CDR2 SFDVKD. The CDR3, as DNA: TGTGCCACCAGTGATCACGTTACAGGGGTACTTAACTATGGCTACACCTTC. Amino acids: CATSDHVTGVLNYGYTF.

The chain recombines TRBV4-1 with TRBJ1-1; 8 nucleotides line up with TRBD1. CDR1 is MGHRA, CDR2 YSYEKL, per germline. V was pared by 4 bases and J by 10 bases, with 8 bases of the junction left unmatched. The CDR3 consists of 13 residues. CDR3 DNA: TGCGCCAGCAGCCTCGGACAGGGCCTGTTAGCTTTCTTT. This gives the protein CASSLGQGLLAFF.

This chain connects TRBV27 to TRBJ1-6, with TRBD1 as a possible D gene (6 bases). CDR3 length: 13 residues. V lost 8 bases and J 7 bases, leaving 12 bases between the germline ends. Germline loops: CDR1 MNHEY, CDR2 SMNVEV (reference sequence). CDR3: CASHRARNSPLHF. The DNA of the CDR3 is TGTGCCAGCCACAGGGCAAGGAATTCACCCCTCCACTTT.

The chain joins TRBV19 to TRBJ2-6; TRBD1 is a possible D gene (5 bases). This CDR3 is built from 15 residues. Trimming pared 7 bases from V and 9 bases from J, leaving 19 bases between. Germline CDR1 reads LNHDA; CDR2 reads SQIVND (reference sequence). CDR3 sequence (DNA): TGTGCCAGTACCCTCATAACAACAGGAGTCAACGTCCTGACTTTC. Translation gives CASTLITTGVNVLTF. Full variable domain (missing parts from reference TRBV19 and TRBJ2-6): DGGITQSPKYLFRKEGQNVTLSCEQNLNHDAMYWYRQDPGQGLRLIYYSQIVNDFQKGDIAEGYSVSREKKESFPLTVTSAQKNPTAFYLCASTLITTGVNVLTFGAGSRLTVL.

The chain joins TRBV5-4 to TRBJ2-4, with D possibly TRBD2 on 6 matching bases. The CDR3 covers 17 residues. V was trimmed by 3 bases and J by 3 bases, leaving 19 bases between them. Germline V gene sequence: CDR1 SGHNT, CDR2 YYREEE (reference sequence). In nucleotides, the CDR3 is TGTGCCAGCAGCTCGGGGGTTTTCGGGTTCGGCAAAAACATTCAGTACTTC. Amino acids: CASSSGVFGFGKNIQYF.

The chain joins TRBV2 to TRBJ2-1, with D possibly being TRBD2 (6 bases). The CDR3 consists of 14 residues. With 5 bases removed from V and 4 bases from J, the gap between germline ends came to 12 bases. Germline V gives CDR1 SNHLY, CDR2 FYNNEI. The CDR3 region has the DNA TGTGCCAGCAGTCCTCTAGGGAGGTACAATGAGCAGTTCTTC. Translation gives CASSPLGRYNEQFF.

This clone was found once. The V and J genes are TRBV28 and TRBJ2-1; maybe TRBD2 (7 bases). Germline-derived CDR1 and CDR2 are MDHEN and SYDVKM. This CDR3 comprises 15 residues. V lost 6 bases and J lost 9, with 21 bases in between. CDR3 region: CASRLRGWRELEQFF. The CDR3 DNA sequence: TGTGCCAGCAGGCTCAGGGGCTGGCGGGAGCTTGAGCAGTTCTTC.

The rearrangement uses TRBV18 and TRBJ2-5; a weak D match, TRBD2 (5 bases). The ends were cut back, 3 bases at V and 2 bases at J, with 10 bases in the middle. The germline CDR1 and CDR2 sequences are KGHSH and LQKENI. The CDR3 contains 14 residues. CDR3 DNA sequence: TGTGCCAGCTCACCCGGGGTGTTACAAGAGACCCAGTACTTC. It translates to CASSPGVLQETQYF.

The chain's CDR3 is CASSARLSGSGYNEQFF. The CDR3, as DNA: TGTGCCAGCAGCGCACGCCTTAGCGGAAGTGGGTACAATGAGCAGTTCTTC. The V call is TRBV3-1 (or the pseudogene TRBV3-2), the J call TRBJ2-1, with a possible D match to TRBD2 (6 bases). The CDR3 sequence is 17 residues long. Trimming shortened V by 5 bases and J by 4 bases, and 21 bases separated the two germline ends. Germline V gene data show CDR1 as LGHDT and CDR2 as YNNKEL (reference sequence).

The CDR3 sequence: CASSSPDRGSQETQYF. The CDR3 DNA reads as TGCGCCAGCAGCTCCCCGGACAGGGGAAGCCAAGAGACCCAGTACTTC. V and J are TRBV5-1 and TRBJ2-5, with 9 bases that match TRBD1. The CDR3 loop spans 16 amino acids. CDR1 is SGHRS and CDR2 is YFSETQ in the germline V gene. Trimming at V came to 3 bases and at J to 1 base, leaving 7 bases not matched to a gene. The full variable domain, completed using reference TRBV5-1 and TRBJ2-5, is KAGVTQTPRYLIKTRGQQVTLSCSPISGHRSVSWYQQTPGQGLQFLFEYFSETQRNKGNFPGRFSGRQFSNSRSEMNVSTLELGDSALYLCASSSPDRGSQETQYFGPGTRLLVL.

The table lists this clone with a few counts. This chain links TRBV10-3 with TRBJ1-1; D might be TRBD1 (5 bases). The CDR3 sequence is 13 residues long. V was trimmed by 6 bases and J by 5 bases, leaving 13 bases between them. Germline V gene data show CDR1 as ENHRY and CDR2 as SYGVKD. The CDR3 reads CAISPRGGTEAFF. The CDR3 DNA reads as TGTGCCATCAGCCCGCGGGGGGGGACTGAAGCTTTCTTT.

Concerning this clone: The identical CDR3 is also encoded by other nucleotide sequences in the sample. This chain connects TRBV5-1 to TRBJ2-5, with D possibly being TRBD1 (6 bases). CDR1 is SGHRS, CDR2 YFSETQ, per germline. The CDR3 runs to 14 residues. V was shortened by 4 bases and J by 1 base, with 11 bases between the two germline ends. The CDR3 loop reads CASSPGQPQETQYF. CDR3 nucleotide sequence: TGCGCCAGCAGCCCTGGACAGCCCCAAGAGACCCAGTACTTC.

V and J are TRBV5-4 and TRBJ2-1; D ambiguous. The CDR3 is made up of 13 amino acids. Germline V gene lookup returns CDR1 SGHNT and CDR2 YYREEE (reference sequence). Trimming pared 0 bases from V and 6 bases from J, leaving 7 bases between. The chain's CDR3 is CASSLGLVNEQFF. The CDR3 DNA reads as TGTGCCAGCAGCTTGGGGCTAGTCAATGAGCAGTTCTTC.

This clone has only a few counts. The chain is built from TRBV18 and TRBJ2-7; a possible D gene is TRBD1 (6 bases). V lost 6 bases and J lost 3, with 12 bases in between. Germline-derived CDR1 and CDR2 are KGHSH and LQKENI. The CDR3 is made up of 13 amino acids. Here the CDR3 reads CASSPTGLYEQYF. The DNA for the CDR3 is TGTGCCAGCTCCCCGACAGGCCTCTACGAGCAGTACTTC.

The chain is built from TRBV19 and TRBJ1-2; D call uncertain. Germline V lookup: CDR1 LNHDA, CDR2 SQIVND (reference sequence). V lost 1 base to trimming and J lost 4 bases, with 7 bases between them. The CDR3 is 13 amino acids. In nucleotides, the CDR3 is TGTGCCAGTAGTATAGGCGAGGGCTATGGCTACACCTTC. Protein sequence: CASSIGEGYGYTF.

The chain joins TRBV12-2 to TRBJ2-1; the table assigns TRBD2, which was not confirmed against the DNA. TRBV12-2 is a documented pseudogene. CDR3 size: 16 residues. CDR3 sequence reads: CASRLARAAPPGEQFF. As DNA, the CDR3 is TGTGCAAGTCGCTTAGCGCGGGCAGCCCCGCCGGGTGAGCAGTTCTTC.